This TCR beta chain stems from a study of beta chain features in type 1 diabetes. Turning to the study itself: Comparable age, gender and cell yields were observed in patients relative to healthy donors. Study-level points and caveats: The naive, central memory and Treg TCRB repertoires looked more alike in patients than they did in healthy donors.

As to this clone: Its antigen is as yet unknown.

Trimming removed 1 base at V and 0 bases at J, with 14 bases between. Germline V lookup: CDR1 MGHRA, CDR2 YSYEKL. CDR3 size: 17 residues. Since all of the isolated RNA was reverse transcribed, expressed TCRB transcripts were what got sequenced. Sequencing was performed with immunoSEQ multiplex PCR; in TCRdb, only in-frame clones are kept and a portion is missing. The data show 900,000 or so clones, about a sixth seen once. This sequence was found in a woman between 18 and 29 years old in good health. This rearrangement joins TRBV4-1 to TRBJ2-3; tentative D call: TRBD1 (6 bases). Sequencing used naive CD4+ T cells from blood. This CDR3 is CASSQVGSRGSTDTQYF. The CDR3 coding sequence is TGCGCCAGCAGCCAAGTTGGGTCGAGGGGGAGCACAGATACGCAGTATTTT.